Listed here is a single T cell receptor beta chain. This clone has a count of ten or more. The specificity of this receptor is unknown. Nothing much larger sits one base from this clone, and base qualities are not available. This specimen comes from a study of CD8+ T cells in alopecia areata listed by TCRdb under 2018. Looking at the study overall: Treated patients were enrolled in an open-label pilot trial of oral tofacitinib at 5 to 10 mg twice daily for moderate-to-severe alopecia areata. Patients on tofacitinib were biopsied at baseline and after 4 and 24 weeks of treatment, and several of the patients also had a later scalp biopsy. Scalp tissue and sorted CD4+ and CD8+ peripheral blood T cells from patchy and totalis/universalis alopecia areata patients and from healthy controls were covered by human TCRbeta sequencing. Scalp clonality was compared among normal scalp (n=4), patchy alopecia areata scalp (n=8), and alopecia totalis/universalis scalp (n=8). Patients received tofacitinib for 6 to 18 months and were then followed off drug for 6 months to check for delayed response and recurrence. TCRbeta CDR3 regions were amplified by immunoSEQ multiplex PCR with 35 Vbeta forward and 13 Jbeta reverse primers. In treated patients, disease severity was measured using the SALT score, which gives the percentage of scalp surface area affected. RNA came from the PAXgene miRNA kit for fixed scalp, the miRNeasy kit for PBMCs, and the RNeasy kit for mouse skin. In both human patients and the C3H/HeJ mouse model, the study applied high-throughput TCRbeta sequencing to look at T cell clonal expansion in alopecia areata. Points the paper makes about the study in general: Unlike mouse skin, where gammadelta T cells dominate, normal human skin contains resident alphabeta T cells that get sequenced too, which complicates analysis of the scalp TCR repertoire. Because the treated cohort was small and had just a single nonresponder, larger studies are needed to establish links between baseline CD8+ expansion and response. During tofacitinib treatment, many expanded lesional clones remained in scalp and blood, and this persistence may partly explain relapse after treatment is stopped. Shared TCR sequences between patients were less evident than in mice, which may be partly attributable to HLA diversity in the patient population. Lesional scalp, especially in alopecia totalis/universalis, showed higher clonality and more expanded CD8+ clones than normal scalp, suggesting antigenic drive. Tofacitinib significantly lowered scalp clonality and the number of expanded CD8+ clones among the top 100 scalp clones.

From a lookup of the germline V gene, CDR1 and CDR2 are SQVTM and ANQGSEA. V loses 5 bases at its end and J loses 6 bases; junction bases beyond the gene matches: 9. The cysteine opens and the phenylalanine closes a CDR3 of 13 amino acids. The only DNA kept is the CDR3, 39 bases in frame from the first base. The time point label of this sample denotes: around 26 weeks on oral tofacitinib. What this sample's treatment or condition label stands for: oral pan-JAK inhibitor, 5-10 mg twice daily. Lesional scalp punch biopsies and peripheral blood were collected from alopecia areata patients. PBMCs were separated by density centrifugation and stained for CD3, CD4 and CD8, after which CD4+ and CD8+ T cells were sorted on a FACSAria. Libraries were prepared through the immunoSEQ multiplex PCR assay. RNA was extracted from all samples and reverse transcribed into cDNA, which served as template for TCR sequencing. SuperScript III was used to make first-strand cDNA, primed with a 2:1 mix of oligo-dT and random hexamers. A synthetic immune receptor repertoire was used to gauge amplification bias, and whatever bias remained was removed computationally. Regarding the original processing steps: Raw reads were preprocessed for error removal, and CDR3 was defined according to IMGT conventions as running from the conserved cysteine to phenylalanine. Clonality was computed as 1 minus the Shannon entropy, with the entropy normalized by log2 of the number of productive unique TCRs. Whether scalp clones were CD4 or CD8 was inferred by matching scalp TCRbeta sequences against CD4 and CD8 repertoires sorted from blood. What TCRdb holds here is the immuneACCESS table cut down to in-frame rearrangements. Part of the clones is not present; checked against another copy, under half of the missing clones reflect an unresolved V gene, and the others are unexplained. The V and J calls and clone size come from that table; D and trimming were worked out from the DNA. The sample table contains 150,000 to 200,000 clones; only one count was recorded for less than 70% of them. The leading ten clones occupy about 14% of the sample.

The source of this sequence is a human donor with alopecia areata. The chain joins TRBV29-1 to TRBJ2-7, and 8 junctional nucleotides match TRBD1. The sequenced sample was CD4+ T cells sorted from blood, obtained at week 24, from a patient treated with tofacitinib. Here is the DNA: TGCAGCGTTCGGACAGGGATAGCCCTCGAGCAGTACTTC. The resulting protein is CSVRTGIALEQYF.